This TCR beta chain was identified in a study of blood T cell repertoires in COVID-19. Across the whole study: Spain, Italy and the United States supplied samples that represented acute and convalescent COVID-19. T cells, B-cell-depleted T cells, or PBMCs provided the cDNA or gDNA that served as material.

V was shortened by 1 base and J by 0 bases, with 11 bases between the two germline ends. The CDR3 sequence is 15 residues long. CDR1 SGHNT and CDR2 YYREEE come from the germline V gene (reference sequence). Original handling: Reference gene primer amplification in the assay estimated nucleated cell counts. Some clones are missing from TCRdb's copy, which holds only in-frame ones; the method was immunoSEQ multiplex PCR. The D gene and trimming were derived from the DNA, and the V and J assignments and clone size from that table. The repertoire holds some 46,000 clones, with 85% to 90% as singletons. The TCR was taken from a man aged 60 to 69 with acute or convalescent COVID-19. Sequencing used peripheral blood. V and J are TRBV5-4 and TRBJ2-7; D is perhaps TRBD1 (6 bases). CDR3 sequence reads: CASSLRGKASYEQYF. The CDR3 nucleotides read TGTGCCAGCAGCTTGAGGGGGAAGGCCTCCTACGAGCAGTACTTC.